This T cell receptor beta chain was found in a study of identifying expanded T cells in peripheral blood. This CDR3 is built from 9 residues. Deletions cut 8 bases from V and 5 bases from J, with 4 bases between. The germline CDR1 and CDR2 sequences are LGHDT and YNNKEL (reference sequence). Clones were sequenced by immunoSEQ multiplex PCR, and TCRdb holds only the in-frame ones, with some missing. Among about 82,000 clones listed, about 90% were seen once. This chain uses TRBV3-1 (or the pseudogene TRBV3-2) with TRBJ2-7; D not certain. Sequencing was performed on blood. The sequence was obtained from a person aged 18-70 years in good health. CDR3 nucleotides: TGTGCCAGCTTTAACGAGCAGTACTTC. Translation: CASFNEQYF.